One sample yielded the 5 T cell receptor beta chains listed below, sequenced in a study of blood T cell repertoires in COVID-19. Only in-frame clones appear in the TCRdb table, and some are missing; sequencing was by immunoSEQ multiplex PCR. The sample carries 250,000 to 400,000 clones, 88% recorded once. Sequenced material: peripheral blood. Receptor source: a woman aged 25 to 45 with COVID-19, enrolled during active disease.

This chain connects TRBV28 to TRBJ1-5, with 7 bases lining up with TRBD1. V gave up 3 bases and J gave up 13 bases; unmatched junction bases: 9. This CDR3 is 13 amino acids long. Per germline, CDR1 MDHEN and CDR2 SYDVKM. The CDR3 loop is CASSFQTAQGQHF. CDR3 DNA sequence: TGTGCCAGCAGTTTTCAGACCGCACAGGGGCAGCATTTT.

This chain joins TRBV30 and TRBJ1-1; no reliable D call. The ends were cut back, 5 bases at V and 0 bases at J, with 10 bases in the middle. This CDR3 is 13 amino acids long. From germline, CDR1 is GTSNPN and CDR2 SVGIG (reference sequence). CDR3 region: CAWQQLMNTEAFF. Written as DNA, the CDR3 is TGTGCCTGGCAACAGCTCATGAACACTGAAGCTTTCTTT.

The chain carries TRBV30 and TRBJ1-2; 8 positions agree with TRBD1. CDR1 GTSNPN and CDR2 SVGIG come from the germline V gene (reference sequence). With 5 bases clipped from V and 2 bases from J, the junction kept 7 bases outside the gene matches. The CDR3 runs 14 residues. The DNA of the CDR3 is TGTGCCTGGGGACAGGGTCTGGGGAACTATGGCTACACCTTC. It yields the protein CAWGQGLGNYGYTF.

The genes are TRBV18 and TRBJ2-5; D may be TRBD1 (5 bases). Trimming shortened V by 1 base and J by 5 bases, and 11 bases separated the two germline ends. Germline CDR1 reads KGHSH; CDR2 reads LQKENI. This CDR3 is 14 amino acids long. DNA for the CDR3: TGTGCCAGCTCACCACTTGGGGCGTTGGAGACCCAGTACTTC. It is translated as CASSPLGALETQYF. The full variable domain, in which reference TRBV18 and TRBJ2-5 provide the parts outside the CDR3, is NAGVMQNPRHLVRRRGQEARLRCSPMKGHSHVYWYRQLPEEGLKFMVYLQKENIIDESGMPKERFSAEFPKEGPSILRIQQVVRGDSAAYFCASSPLGALETQYFGPGTRLLVL.

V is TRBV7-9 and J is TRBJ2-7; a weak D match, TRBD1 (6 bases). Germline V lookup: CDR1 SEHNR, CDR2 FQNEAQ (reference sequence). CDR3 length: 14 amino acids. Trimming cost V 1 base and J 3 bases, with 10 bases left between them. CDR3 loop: CASSLVGGFYEQYF. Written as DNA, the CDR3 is TGTGCCAGCAGCTTAGTAGGGGGATTCTACGAGCAGTACTTC. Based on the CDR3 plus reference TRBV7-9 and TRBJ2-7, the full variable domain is DTGVSQNPRHKITKRGQNVTFRCDPISEHNRLYWYRQTLGQGPEFLTYFQNEAQLEKSRLLSDRFSAERPKGSFSTLEIQRTEQGDSAMYLCASSLVGGFYEQYFGPGTRLTVT.